A selection of T cell receptor beta chains follows, all from one sample in a study of blood T cell repertoires in COVID-19. The assay was immunoSEQ multiplex PCR, and TCRdb's table has in-frame clones only and misses some. The sample yields hundreds of thousands of clones, 88% seen once. The sequencing input was PBMCs or T cells enriched from blood (not recorded which). The receptors were sampled from a woman aged 45 to 65 who had recovered from COVID-19. Each CDR3 is given with its conserved first and last residue. Each record gives: J gene, clone size, V gene, D gene, CDR3 DNA, CDR3 protein. D genes are given only for firm matches. Size tells how often a clone was seen (once, few, many) or the class of an expanded clone, and some rows leave it out.

j_call: TRBJ1-1
clone_size: -
v_call: TRBV10-3
d_call: -
cdr3_nt: TGTGCCATCAGTGAGGGAAGGGGAATAGACACTGAAGCTTTCTTT
cdr3_aa: CAISEGRGIDTEAFF

j_call: TRBJ2-1
clone_size: -
v_call: TRBV28
d_call: -
cdr3_nt: TGTGCCAGCAGAACAAAACTAGCAAGCTCCTACAATGAGCAGTTCTTC
cdr3_aa: CASRTKLASSYNEQFF

j_call: TRBJ1-5
clone_size: -
v_call: TRBV18
d_call: -
cdr3_nt: TGTGCCAGCTCACCTACAGCTTATAGCAATCAGCCCCAGCATTTT
cdr3_aa: CASSPTAYSNQPQHF

j_call: TRBJ2-1
clone_size: -
v_call: TRBV7-2
d_call: -
cdr3_nt: TGTGCCAGCAGCTTAGATGGGGGGACCTACAATGAGCAGTTCTTC
cdr3_aa: CASSLDGGTYNEQFF

j_call: TRBJ1-2
clone_size: -
v_call: TRBV11-1
d_call: TRBD1
cdr3_nt: TGTGCCAGCAGCCCATGGACAGGGGAAGCTGGCTACACCTTC
cdr3_aa: CASSPWTGEAGYTF

j_call: TRBJ1-3
clone_size: -
v_call: TRBV28
d_call: -
cdr3_nt: TGTGCCAGCAGTTTAATTAGTGGAAACACCATATATTTT
cdr3_aa: CASSLISGNTIYF

j_call: TRBJ2-3
clone_size: -
v_call: TRBV7-3
d_call: -
cdr3_nt: TGTGCCAGCAGCTTAATGGCAGACACAGATACGCAGTATTTT
cdr3_aa: CASSLMADTDTQYF

j_call: TRBJ1-5
clone_size: -
v_call: TRBV7-2
d_call: -
cdr3_nt: TGTGCCAGCAGCTTAGATTCCTCAGGATGGGAGCCCCAGCATTTT
cdr3_aa: CASSLDSSGWEPQHF

j_call: TRBJ1-6
clone_size: -
v_call: TRBV5-1
d_call: TRBD1
cdr3_nt: TGCGCCAGCAGCCCGTCACAGGGGGCAAATTTACCCCTCCACTTT
cdr3_aa: CASSPSQGANLPLHF

j_call: TRBJ2-2
clone_size: -
v_call: TRBV4-3
d_call: TRBD2
cdr3_nt: TGCGCCAGCAGCCAAGATATAGGACTAGGCAACACCGGGGAGCTGTTTTTT
cdr3_aa: CASSQDIGLGNTGELFF

j_call: TRBJ2-1
clone_size: -
v_call: TRBV14
d_call: TRBD2
cdr3_nt: TGTGCCAGCAGCCAAGATCTTCTAGCGGGAGCTTATGAGCAGTTCTTC
cdr3_aa: CASSQDLLAGAYEQFF

j_call: TRBJ2-5
clone_size: few
v_call: TRBV29-1
d_call: TRBD2
cdr3_nt: TGCAGCGTTATACTGACTAGCGGGAGGGATTTAGGCAGGGAGACCCAGTACTTC
cdr3_aa: CSVILTSGRDLGRETQYF

j_call: TRBJ2-7
clone_size: -
v_call: TRBV19
d_call: TRBD2
cdr3_nt: TGTGCCAGTAGTAAGCGCGGGAGTCCCTACGAGCAGTACTTC
cdr3_aa: CASSKRGSPYEQYF

j_call: TRBJ1-2
clone_size: -
v_call: TRBV28
d_call: TRBD1
cdr3_nt: TGTGCCAGCAGTGGGGGGACAGGTGACTCCTATGGCTACACCTTC
cdr3_aa: CASSGGTGDSYGYTF

j_call: TRBJ1-1
clone_size: -
v_call: TRBV29-1
d_call: -
cdr3_nt: TGCAGCGTTCAGGGAAGTGAAGCTTTCTTT
cdr3_aa: CSVQGSEAFF

j_call: TRBJ2-1
clone_size: -
v_call: TRBV5-1
d_call: TRBD2
cdr3_nt: TGCGCCAGCAGCTCGAGCGGGAGGGGCCCAAATGAGCAGTTCTTC
cdr3_aa: CASSSSGRGPNEQFF

j_call: TRBJ1-1
clone_size: -
v_call: TRBV7-2
d_call: -
cdr3_nt: TGTGCCAGCAGGTTAGGATGGGCCTTGAACACTGAAGCTTTCTTT
cdr3_aa: CASRLGWALNTEAFF

j_call: TRBJ2-1
clone_size: -
v_call: TRBV28
d_call: TRBD2
cdr3_nt: TGTGCCAGCAGTTCTTCTGCTATAGGTGGGACTAGACACAATGAGCAGTTCTTC
cdr3_aa: CASSSSAIGGTRHNEQFF

j_call: TRBJ2-1
clone_size: -
v_call: TRBV7-9
d_call: TRBD2
cdr3_nt: TGTGCCAGCAGCTCAGGACTAGCGGGTTCCTACAATGAGCAGTTCTTC
cdr3_aa: CASSSGLAGSYNEQFF

j_call: TRBJ2-7
clone_size: -
v_call: TRBV5-1
d_call: TRBD1
cdr3_nt: TGCGCCAGCAGCTTGGAACAGGGGGCCTACGAGCAGTACTTC
cdr3_aa: CASSLEQGAYEQYF

j_call: TRBJ1-2
clone_size: -
v_call: TRBV19
d_call: -
cdr3_nt: TGTGCCAGTAGTATAGTCACAGGCGGCTATGGCTACACCTTC
cdr3_aa: CASSIVTGGYGYTF

j_call: TRBJ1-2
clone_size: -
v_call: TRBV7-9
d_call: -
cdr3_nt: TGTGCCAGCAGTCGGTTGTATGGCTACACCTTC
cdr3_aa: CASSRLYGYTF

j_call: TRBJ2-2
clone_size: few
v_call: TRBV14
d_call: TRBD2
cdr3_nt: TGTGCCAGCAGCCAAGGAGACGGGAGGCCCACCGGGGAGCTGTTTTTT
cdr3_aa: CASSQGDGRPTGELFF

j_call: TRBJ2-7
clone_size: -
v_call: TRBV6-1
d_call: -
cdr3_nt: TGTGCCAGCAGTGAAGTGGGAGCCTACGAGCAGTACTTC
cdr3_aa: CASSEVGAYEQYF

j_call: TRBJ2-2
clone_size: -
v_call: TRBV11-2
d_call: -
cdr3_nt: TGTGCCAGCAGCCTCAACAGGGCCCTTAACACCGGGGAGCTGTTTTTT
cdr3_aa: CASSLNRALNTGELFF

j_call: TRBJ1-1
clone_size: -
v_call: TRBV19
d_call: -
cdr3_nt: TGTGCCAGTAGTATATTTACAGATTCGAACACTGAAGCTTTCTTT
cdr3_aa: CASSIFTDSNTEAFF

j_call: TRBJ2-1
clone_size: -
v_call: TRBV5-6
d_call: -
cdr3_nt: TGTGCCAGCAGCTTGGCCGGGGGTGAGCAGTTCTTC
cdr3_aa: CASSLAGGEQFF

j_call: TRBJ2-3
clone_size: -
v_call: TRBV28
d_call: TRBD2
cdr3_nt: TGTGCCAGCGGAAAAGGGACTAGCGCGAGCACAGATACGCAGTATTTT
cdr3_aa: CASGKGTSASTDTQYF

j_call: TRBJ1-2
clone_size: -
v_call: TRBV5-5
d_call: TRBD1
cdr3_nt: TGTGCCAGCAGCCAGATAACCGGGACAGGGCCAGCCGTGTATGGCTACACCTTC
cdr3_aa: CASSQITGTGPAVYGYTF

j_call: TRBJ1-2
clone_size: -
v_call: TRBV15
d_call: TRBD1
cdr3_nt: TGTGCCACCAGCAGAGCATGGGGGACAGGGGGCAATGGCTACACCTTC
cdr3_aa: CATSRAWGTGGNGYTF

j_call: TRBJ1-3
clone_size: -
v_call: TRBV28
d_call: -
cdr3_nt: TGTGCCAGCAGTTTAGGGGGGGGCTCTGGAAACACCATATATTTT
cdr3_aa: CASSLGGGSGNTIYF

j_call: TRBJ2-1
clone_size: -
v_call: TRBV7-2
d_call: -
cdr3_nt: TGTGCCAGCACCCCACGGTGGGGAGGTGAGCAGTTCTTC
cdr3_aa: CASTPRWGGEQFF

j_call: TRBJ1-4
clone_size: -
v_call: TRBV30
d_call: -
cdr3_nt: TGTGCCTGGACTAGGACAAGGGCTAATGAAAAACTGTTTTTT
cdr3_aa: CAWTRTRANEKLFF

j_call: TRBJ1-5
clone_size: -
v_call: TRBV10-3
d_call: TRBD1
cdr3_nt: TGTGCCATCAGTGAGTCGGGACAGGGGACTCAGCCCCAGCATTTT
cdr3_aa: CAISESGQGTQPQHF

j_call: TRBJ2-1
clone_size: few
v_call: TRBV7-3
d_call: TRBD2
cdr3_nt: TGTGCCAGCAGCTTAACTAGCGGGGTGGGTTCTGAGCAGTTCTTC
cdr3_aa: CASSLTSGVGSEQFF

j_call: TRBJ1-5
clone_size: -
v_call: TRBV19
d_call: -
cdr3_nt: TGTGCCAGTAGTACCGGACTGACGAATCAGCCCCAGCATTTT
cdr3_aa: CASSTGLTNQPQHF

j_call: TRBJ1-1
clone_size: -
v_call: TRBV9
d_call: TRBD1
cdr3_nt: TGTGCCAGCAGCGAGGGACAGGGGGTCTCTGAAGCTTTCTTT
cdr3_aa: CASSEGQGVSEAFF

j_call: TRBJ1-3
clone_size: -
v_call: TRBV11-2
d_call: -
cdr3_nt: TGTGCCAGCAGATCGGAGGAGGGGTTTAGTTTCGGAAACACCATATATTTT
cdr3_aa: CASRSEEGFSFGNTIYF

j_call: TRBJ2-1
clone_size: -
v_call: TRBV28
d_call: -
cdr3_nt: TGTGCCAGCAGTTTCCGCAGGGGATCTTTTGAGCAGTTCTTC
cdr3_aa: CASSFRRGSFEQFF

j_call: TRBJ2-2
clone_size: -
v_call: TRBV2
d_call: -
cdr3_nt: TGTGCCAGCAGTGAATGGGCCCGAGGGTTCAACACCGGGGAGCTGTTTTTT
cdr3_aa: CASSEWARGFNTGELFF

j_call: TRBJ1-2
clone_size: -
v_call: TRBV7-9
d_call: TRBD1
cdr3_nt: TGTGCCAGCAGCGATCCGGGACAGGGTGCTGGCTACACCTTC
cdr3_aa: CASSDPGQGAGYTF

j_call: TRBJ2-3
clone_size: -
v_call: TRBV9
d_call: -
cdr3_nt: TGTGCCAGCAGCGTTAAGGGGGACGGACTGAATACGCAGTATTTT
cdr3_aa: CASSVKGDGLNTQYF

j_call: TRBJ1-1
clone_size: -
v_call: TRBV25-1
d_call: -
cdr3_nt: TGTGCCAGCAGTGAAACAGGGCTGTTCACTGAAGCTTTCTTT
cdr3_aa: CASSETGLFTEAFF